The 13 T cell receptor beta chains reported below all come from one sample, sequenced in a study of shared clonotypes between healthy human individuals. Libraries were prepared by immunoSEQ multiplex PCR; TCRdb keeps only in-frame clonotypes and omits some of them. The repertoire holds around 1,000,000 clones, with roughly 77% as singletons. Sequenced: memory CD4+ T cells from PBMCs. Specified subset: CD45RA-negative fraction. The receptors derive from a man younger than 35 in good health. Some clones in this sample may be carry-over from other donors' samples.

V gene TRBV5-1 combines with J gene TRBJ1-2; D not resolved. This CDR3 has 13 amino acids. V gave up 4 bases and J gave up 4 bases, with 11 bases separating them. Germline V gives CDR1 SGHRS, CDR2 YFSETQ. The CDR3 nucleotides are TGCGCCAGCAGCGAAGGACCCAGCTATGGCTACACCTTC. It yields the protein CASSEGPSYGYTF.

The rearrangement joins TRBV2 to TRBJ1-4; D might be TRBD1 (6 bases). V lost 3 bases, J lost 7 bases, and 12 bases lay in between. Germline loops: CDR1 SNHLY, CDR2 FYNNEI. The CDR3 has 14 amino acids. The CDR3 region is CASSDARGGEKLFF. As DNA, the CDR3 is TGTGCCAGCAGTGATGCCAGGGGTGGTGAAAAACTGTTTTTT.

The CDR3, as DNA: TGTGCCAGCAGTTTCGTGGGGAGCTCCTACAATGAGCAGTTCTTC. This codes for CASSFVGSSYNEQFF. The rearrangement links TRBV6-5 to TRBJ2-1; tentative D call: TRBD2 (5 bases). This CDR3 is 15 amino acids long. V was cut by 4 bases and J by 0 bases, with 10 bases left in between. Germline CDR1 and CDR2: MNHEY and SVGAGI.

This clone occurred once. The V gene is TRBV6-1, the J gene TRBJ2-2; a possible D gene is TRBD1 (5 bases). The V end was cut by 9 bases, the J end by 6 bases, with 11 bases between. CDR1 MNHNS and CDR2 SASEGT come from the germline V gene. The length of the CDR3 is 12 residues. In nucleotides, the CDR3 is TGTGCCAGTCGACAGCCCGCCGGGGAGCTGTTTTTT. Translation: CASRQPAGELFF.

CDR3 sequence: CSVDSGTGGELFF. CDR3 sequence (DNA): TGCAGCGTTGATTCCGGGACGGGCGGGGAGCTGTTTTTT. V usage is TRBV29-1 and J usage is TRBJ2-2, with D possibly being TRBD1 or TRBD2 (5 bases each). The CDR3 contains 13 residues. Germline V gives CDR1 SQVTM, CDR2 ANQGSEA. V lost 3 bases and J 7 bases, leaving 12 bases between the germline ends.

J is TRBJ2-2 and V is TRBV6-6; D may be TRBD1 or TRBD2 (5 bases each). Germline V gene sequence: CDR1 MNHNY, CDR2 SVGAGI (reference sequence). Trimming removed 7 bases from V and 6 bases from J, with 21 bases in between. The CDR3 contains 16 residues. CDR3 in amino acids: CASTEGAGSKAGELFF. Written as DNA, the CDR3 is TGTGCCAGCACCGAGGGAGCAGGGAGTAAGGCCGGGGAGCTGTTTTTT.

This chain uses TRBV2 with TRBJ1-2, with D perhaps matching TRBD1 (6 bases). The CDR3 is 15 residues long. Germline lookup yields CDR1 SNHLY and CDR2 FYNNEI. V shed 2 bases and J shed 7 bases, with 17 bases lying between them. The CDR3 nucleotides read TGTGCCAGCAGTGAACAGGGGCCGACCGTAGGTGGCTACACCTTC. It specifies CASSEQGPTVGGYTF.

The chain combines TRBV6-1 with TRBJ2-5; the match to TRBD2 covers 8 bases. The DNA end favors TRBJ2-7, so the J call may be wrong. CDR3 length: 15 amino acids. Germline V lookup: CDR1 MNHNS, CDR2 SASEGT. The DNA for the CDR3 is TGTGCCAGCAGCAGCACCGGGACTAGTACTTACGAGCAGTACTTC. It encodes CASSSTGTSTYEQYF.

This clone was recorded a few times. The CDR3 spells CASERTVQETQYF. DNA for the CDR3: TGTGCCAGCGAGAGGACAGTCCAAGAGACCCAGTACTTC. The V and J genes are TRBV11-2 and TRBJ2-5; tentatively, D is TRBD1 (6 bases). The CDR3 consists of 13 residues. Looked up from germline, CDR1 is SGHAT and CDR2 is FQNNGV. Trimming pared 8 bases from V and 1 base from J, leaving 11 bases between.

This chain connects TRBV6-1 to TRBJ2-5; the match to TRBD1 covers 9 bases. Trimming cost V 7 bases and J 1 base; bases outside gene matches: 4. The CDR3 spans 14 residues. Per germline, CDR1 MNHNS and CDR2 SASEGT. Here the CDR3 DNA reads TGTGCCAGCACCCGGACAGGGGCCCAAGAGACCCAGTACTTC. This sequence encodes CASTRTGAQETQYF.

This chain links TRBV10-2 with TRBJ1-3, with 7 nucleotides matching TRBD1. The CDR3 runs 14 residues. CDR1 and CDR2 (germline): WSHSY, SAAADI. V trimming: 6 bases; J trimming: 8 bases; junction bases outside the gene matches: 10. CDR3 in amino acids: CASRGTVFGDTIYF. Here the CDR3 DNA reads TGCGCCAGCAGGGGGACAGTCTTTGGGGACACCATATATTTT.

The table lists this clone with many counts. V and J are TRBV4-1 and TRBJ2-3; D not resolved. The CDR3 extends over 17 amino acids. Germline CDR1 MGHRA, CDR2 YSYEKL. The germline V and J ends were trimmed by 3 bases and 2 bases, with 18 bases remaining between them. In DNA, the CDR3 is TGCGCCAGCAGCCATCCCATGCGGAGACAAACCACAGATACGCAGTATTTT. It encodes CASSHPMRRQTTDTQYF.

CDR3 region: CAWNPQVSAGELFF. CDR3 coding DNA: TGTGCCTGGAACCCGCAAGTTTCGGCCGGGGAGCTGTTTTTT. The chain joins TRBV30 to TRBJ2-2, with D unclear. This CDR3 is built from 14 residues. Trimming cost V 4 bases and J 6 bases, with 15 bases left between them. Germline V lookup: CDR1 GTSNPN, CDR2 SVGIG (reference sequence).